This TCR beta chain was recorded in a study of blood T cell repertoires in COVID-19. Study background: Material from acute and convalescent COVID-19 was sourced from the United States, Italy and Spain. PBMCs, B-cell-depleted T cells, or T cells provided the cDNA or gDNA that made up the material.

V dropped 8 bases and J dropped 0 bases, with 10 bases sitting between them. The CDR3 is 13 amino acids. Germline loops: CDR1 SNHLY, CDR2 FYNNEI. A few counts support this clone. Source study methods: Reference gene primer amplification gave estimated nucleated cell counts. Using immunoSEQ multiplex PCR, the repertoire was profiled, and TCRdb retains in-frame clones only, with some absent. The DNA was the basis for D and trimming; V, J and clone size are from that table. The sample has about 32,000 clones, about 86% seen once. The specimen was peripheral blood. This chain uses TRBV2 with TRBJ1-2; maybe TRBD1 (6 bases). The source is a woman of 80 years or more with active or convalescent COVID-19. CDR3 residues: CASQGPTNYGYTF. CDR3 nucleotides: TGTGCCAGCCAGGGGCCAACTAACTATGGCTACACCTTC.